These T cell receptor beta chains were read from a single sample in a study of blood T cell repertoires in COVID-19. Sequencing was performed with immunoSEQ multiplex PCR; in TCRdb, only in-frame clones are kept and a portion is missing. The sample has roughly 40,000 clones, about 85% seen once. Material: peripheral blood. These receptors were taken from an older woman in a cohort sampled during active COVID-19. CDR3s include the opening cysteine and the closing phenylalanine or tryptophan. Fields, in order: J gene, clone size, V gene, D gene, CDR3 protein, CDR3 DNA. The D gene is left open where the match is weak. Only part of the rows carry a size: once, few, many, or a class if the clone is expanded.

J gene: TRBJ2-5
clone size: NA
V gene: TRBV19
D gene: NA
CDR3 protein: CASGRGGGPQETQYF
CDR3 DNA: TGTGCCAGTGGAAGGGGGGGAGGGCCCCAAGAGACCCAGTACTTC

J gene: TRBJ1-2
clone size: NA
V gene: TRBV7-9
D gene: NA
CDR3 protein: CASSLVGSDYGYTF
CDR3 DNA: TGTGCCAGCAGCCTGGTCGGGTCGGACTATGGCTACACCTTC

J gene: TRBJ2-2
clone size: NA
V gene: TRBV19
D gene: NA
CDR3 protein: CASRNGHRTNTGELFF
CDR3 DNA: TGTGCCAGCCGCAATGGGCACCGAACGAACACCGGGGAGCTGTTTTTT

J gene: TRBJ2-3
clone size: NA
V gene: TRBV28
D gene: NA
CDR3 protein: CASSLSGSDTQYF
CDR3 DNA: TGTGCCAGCAGTTTATCAGGGTCAGATACGCAGTATTTT

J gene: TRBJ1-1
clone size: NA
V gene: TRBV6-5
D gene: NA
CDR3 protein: CASSHREGNTEAFF
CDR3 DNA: TGTGCCAGCAGTCACAGGGAAGGGAACACTGAAGCTTTCTTT

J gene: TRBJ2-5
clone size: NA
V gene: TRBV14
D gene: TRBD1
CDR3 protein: CASSLRQGRETQYF
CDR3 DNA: TGTGCCAGCAGCCTTCGACAGGGGAGGGAGACCCAGTACTTC

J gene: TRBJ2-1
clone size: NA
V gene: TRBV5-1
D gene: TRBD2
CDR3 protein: CASTPLGTSYNEQFF
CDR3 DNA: TGCGCCAGCACCCCGTTGGGGACTAGCTACAATGAGCAGTTCTTC

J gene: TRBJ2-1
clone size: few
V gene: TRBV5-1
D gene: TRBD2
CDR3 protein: CASSFSGSDWSGQFF
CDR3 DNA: TGCGCCAGCAGCTTTAGCGGGAGTGATTGGAGTGGGCAGTTCTTC

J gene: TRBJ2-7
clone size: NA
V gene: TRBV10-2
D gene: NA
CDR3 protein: CASSELTGFSRQYF
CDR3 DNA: TGCGCCAGCAGTGAATTGACGGGTTTTAGTCGGCAGTACTTC

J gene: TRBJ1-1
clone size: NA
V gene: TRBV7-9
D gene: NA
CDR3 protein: CASSLSRQDMGTEAFF
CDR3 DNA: TGTGCCAGCAGCTTATCTCGACAGGATATGGGCACTGAAGCTTTCTTT

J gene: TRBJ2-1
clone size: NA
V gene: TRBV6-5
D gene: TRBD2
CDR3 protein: CASSYFAGTSVDEQFF
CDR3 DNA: TGTGCCAGCAGTTACTTCGCCGGGACTAGCGTCGATGAGCAGTTCTTC